The text below deals with one T cell receptor (beta chain). Its target is unknown. Each TCR beta cDNA library carried unique molecular identifiers. Input of about 0.95 to 11 million T cells yielded 500,000 to 650,000 cDNA molecules. Using its own MiXCR run on the PCR reads, TCRdb lists one record per CDR3 protein. The data hold about 770,000 distinct CDR3 sequences, with 35% to 55% observed a single time. This CDR3 is built from 18 residues. The germline V gene has CDR1 DFQATT and CDR2 SNEGSKA (reference sequence). With V trimmed by 0 bases and J by 2 bases, 8 bases remained unmatched. This sample is part of a study of post-analysis software for immune sequencing data. Study-wide points: The study found TRBV5-6, TRBV5-1 and TRBV20-1 among a few TRBV segments more frequent in patients than controls.

The chain employs TRBV20-1 and TRBJ2-1, with 12 nucleotides matching TRBD2. The receptor comes from a girl aged 5 to 17 with multiple sclerosis. The material sequenced was blood. Here the CDR3 DNA reads TGCAGTGCTAGAGATCATTCCCGGACTAGCGGGACCTACAATGAGCAGTTCTTC. It codes for CSARDHSRTSGTYNEQFF.